The rows below give T cell receptor beta chains drawn from one sample of a study of OX40 agonist ivuxolimab in advanced cancers. The protocol was immunoSEQ multiplex PCR, while the TCRdb copy is restricted to in-frame clones and leaves out a portion. This table has about 43,000 clones, 70% to 90% appearing once. Specimen: CD4+ or CD8+ T cells sorted from blood, collected in a trial of the OX40 agonist ivuxolimab. The receptors shown here come from an adult with an advanced solid tumor such as melanoma, head and neck, liver or kidney cancer. The CDR3 runs from the conserved cysteine through the conserved F or W. A D gene is named only where the DNA matches it firmly. Not every row has a clone size; where given, it reads once, few, many or a size class.

v_gene	abundance	d_gene	j_gene	CDR3nt	CDR3aa
TRBV13	.	.	TRBJ2-4	TGTGCCAGCAGCCCCCGGGGGGCCAAAAACATTCAGTACTTC	CASSPRGAKNIQYF
TRBV2	.	.	TRBJ1-1	TGTGCCAGCGATCCCCCCACCCGAAGCTGGATGCCTTTCTTT	CASDPPTRSWMPFF
TRBV29-1	.	TRBD2	TRBJ2-1	TGCAGCGTTGAGGCTAGCGGTTTGAGCTACAATGAGCAGTTCTTC	CSVEASGLSYNEQFF
TRBV7-3	.	TRBD2	TRBJ2-3	TGTGCCAGCAGCCCAGGGACTAGCGGGGGGTATGGAGATACGCAGTATTTT	CASSPGTSGGYGDTQYF
TRBV7-9	once	.	TRBJ1-3	TGTGCCAGCAGCCCGGATGGGGCAGGGGGAAACACCATATATTTT	CASSPDGAGGNTIYF
TRBV21-1	.	.	TRBJ2-1	TGTGCCAGCAGTTCGGGAGTGGCCCCCTCTAGGAATGAGCAGTTCTTC	CASSSGVAPSRNEQFF
TRBV25-1	.	TRBD2	TRBJ2-1	TGTGCCAGCAGTGAAGGGACTAGCGGGAACTATGAGCAGTTCTTC	CASSEGTSGNYEQFF
TRBV10-3	.	.	TRBJ2-7	TGTGCCATCAGTGACGCTCCCACTGGTCTCGAGCAGTACTTC	CAISDAPTGLEQYF
TRBV6-5	once	TRBD1	TRBJ1-1	TGTGCCAGCAGTTACGGGACAGGGCAAACTGAAGCTTTCTTT	CASSYGTGQTEAFF
TRBV7-2	.	.	TRBJ1-1	TGTGCCAGCACCCGGGGGGCGGTCACTGAAGCTTTCTTT	CASTRGAVTEAFF
TRBV7-9	.	.	TRBJ2-5	TGTGCCAGCAGCTCCACAGGGTCGCAAGAGACCCAGTACTTC	CASSSTGSQETQYF
TRBV6-6	.	TRBD2	TRBJ2-2	TGTGCCAGCAAAGCGGGGGAGAACACCGGGGAGCTGTTTTTT	CASKAGENTGELFF
TRBV14	.	.	TRBJ2-1	TGTGCCAGCAGCCAAGGACAGCTCTCCTACAATGAGCAGTTCTTC	CASSQGQLSYNEQFF
TRBV7-2	.	.	TRBJ2-1	TGTGCCAGCACTAAAACCGGTGGGTATACCTACAATGAGCAGTTCTTC	CASTKTGGYTYNEQFF
TRBV19	.	.	TRBJ2-7	TGTGCCAGTTCCGTGGAGGGGGACTACGAGCAGTACTTC	CASSVEGDYEQYF
TRBV6-6	.	.	TRBJ1-4	TGTGCCAGCACCTCGGGTGAAAAACTGTTTTTT	CASTSGEKLFF
TRBV15	.	TRBD1	TRBJ2-7	TGTGCCACCAGCAGGACAGGGGCCTCCTACGAGCAGTACTTC	CATSRTGASYEQYF
TRBV9	.	.	TRBJ2-3	TGTGCCAGCAGCGTAGCCCCTGGTTGGCGGCCGGACGACACAGATACGCAGTATTTT	CASSVAPGWRPDDTDTQYF
TRBV5-1	few	.	TRBJ1-2	TGCGCCAGCAGCTGGGTCTGGGCCAGCTTCTATGGCTACACCTTC	CASSWVWASFYGYTF
TRBV13	.	.	TRBJ1-2	TGTGCCAGCAGCTTACCCGGCCATGGCTACACCTTC	CASSLPGHGYTF
TRBV2	.	.	TRBJ1-5	TGTGCCAGCAGCTTAGGCGGCAGCAATCAGCCCCAGCATTTT	CASSLGGSNQPQHF
TRBV7-2	.	.	TRBJ1-2	TGTGCCAGCAGCTTAGGGGGCCGGGGTTTGGATTATGGCTACACCTTC	CASSLGGRGLDYGYTF
TRBV18	.	TRBD1	TRBJ1-2	TGTGCCAGCTCACCACCGGGACAGAACTATGGCTACACCTTC	CASSPPGQNYGYTF
TRBV14	.	TRBD1	TRBJ2-7	TGTGCCAGCAGCCAAGCGGGACAGGGTTACGAGCAGTACTTC	CASSQAGQGYEQYF
TRBV7-8	.	.	TRBJ2-5	TGTGCCAGCAGCCCAGAGGGGGGGTTTAGCGTCGGGGAAGAGACCCAGTACTTC	CASSPEGGFSVGEETQYF
TRBV7-8	many	TRBD2	TRBJ2-7	TGTGCCAGCAGCGCCTCCGGGACTAGCGGGGGACACGAGCAGTACTTC	CASSASGTSGGHEQYF
TRBV5-5	.	TRBD2	TRBJ2-7	TGTGCCAGCAGCATCGAGCGGGGCCCCTCCTACGAGCAGTACTTC	CASSIERGPSYEQYF
TRBV2	.	.	TRBJ1-4	TGTGCCAGCAGTGAATTTGATGCAACTAATGAAAAACTGTTTTTT	CASSEFDATNEKLFF
TRBV7-9	.	TRBD1	TRBJ1-2	TGTGCCAGCAGCTCTTTAGACGGGACAGCGAGTGGTCGCACCTTC	CASSSLDGTASGRTF
TRBV7-8	.	.	TRBJ2-7	TGTGCCAGCAGCTGGAGAAGCTACGAGCAGTACTTC	CASSWRSYEQYF
TRBV27	few	.	TRBJ1-2	TGTGCCAGCACTACCGGGGGGCATGGCTACACCTTC	CASTTGGHGYTF
TRBV4-1	.	.	TRBJ1-2	TGCGCCAGCAGCCAAGAAGGAGGGTATGGCTACACCTTC	CASSQEGGYGYTF
TRBV5-6	.	TRBD2	TRBJ2-3	TGTGCCAGCAGCCCAGGTCCTTCTAGCGGGAGCCCTACCACGCAGTATTTT	CASSPGPSSGSPTTQYF
TRBV7-2	.	.	TRBJ2-4	TGTGCCAGCAGCCCGGGGGGCCTACGAAACATTCAGTACTTC	CASSPGGLRNIQYF
TRBV4-1	.	TRBD1	TRBJ1-4	TGCGCCAGCAGCCAAGATGTCTCATGGGGACAGTTAAAACTGTTTTTT	CASSQDVSWGQLKLFF
TRBV7-2	.	TRBD2	TRBJ2-1	TGTGCCAGCAGTTATAGCGGGAGTTCGTTTGTTGAGCAGTTCTTC	CASSYSGSSFVEQFF
TRBV11-2	.	.	TRBJ1-5	TGTGCCAGCAGCTTAAGGTGGGCCCATAGCAATCAGCCCCAGCATTTT	CASSLRWAHSNQPQHF
TRBV6-5	.	TRBD1	TRBJ2-2	TGTGCCAGCAGTAACAGGGGCACCGGGGAGCTGTTTTTT	CASSNRGTGELFF
TRBV28	.	.	TRBJ2-5	TGTGCCAGCAGTTTTTCAGGGGATGGGGAGACCCAGTACTTC	CASSFSGDGETQYF
TRBV4-2	.	.	TRBJ1-4	TGTGCCAGCAGCCACTACTATGAAAAACTGTTTTTT	CASSHYYEKLFF
TRBV6-6	once	TRBD1	TRBJ1-5	TGTGCCAGCAGTTCGGGACAGGTCGATCAGCCCCAGCATTTT	CASSSGQVDQPQHF
TRBV19	.	TRBD1	TRBJ2-7	TGTGCCAGTAGTCTTGGACAGGGAACTTCCTACGAGCAGTACTTC	CASSLGQGTSYEQYF
TRBV14	.	.	TRBJ1-6	TGTGCCAGCAGCCATTCTAATTCACCCCTCCACTTT	CASSHSNSPLHF
TRBV9	.	.	TRBJ1-2	TGTGCCAGCAGCGTAGAATATACAGGGTACTATGGCTACACCTTC	CASSVEYTGYYGYTF
TRBV2	.	TRBD1	TRBJ1-2	TGTGCCAGCAGTGGTCGGGACAGCTATGGCTACACCTTC	CASSGRDSYGYTF